These 15 T cell receptor beta chains were sequenced from one sample in a study of shared clonotypes between healthy human individuals. Generated by immunoSEQ multiplex PCR, the TCRdb table keeps only in-frame clones and is missing some. The sample lists over a million clones, 96% occurring once. Sequencing input: naive CD4+ T cells sorted from blood. Documented subset: CD45RA+ positively selected. The receptors derive from a man aged 30-40 years in good health.

CDR3 DNA: TGTGCCACCAGCAGAGATGGAAGAGGGACCCCCTACGAGCAGTACTTC. Amino acids: CATSRDGRGTPYEQYF. This rearrangement joins TRBV15 to TRBJ2-7; TRBD1 or TRBD2 may be the D gene (5 bases each). Per germline, CDR1 LNHNV and CDR2 YYDKDF (reference sequence). The CDR3 covers 16 residues. V shed 0 bases and J shed 2 bases, with 14 bases lying between them. The full variable domain, completed using reference TRBV15 and TRBJ2-7, is DAMVIQNPRYQVTQFGKPVTLSCSQTLNHNVMYWYQQKSSQAPKLLFHYYDKDFNNEADTPDNFQSRRPNTSFCFLDIRSPGLGDTAMYLCATSRDGRGTPYEQYFGPGTRLTVT.

V and J are TRBV15 and TRBJ2-7, with 10 bases fitting TRBD2. J gave up 3 bases and V 5 bases, and 7 bases lay outside the gene matches. CDR1 and CDR2 from the germline V gene are LNHNV and YYDKDF (reference sequence). The CDR3 totals 15 residues. CDR3 in amino acids: CATSSGLAVNYEQYF. The CDR3 region has the DNA TGTGCCACCAGCTCTGGACTAGCGGTAAACTACGAGCAGTACTTC.

DNA of the CDR3: TGTGCCAGCAGACCGGGACAGGGCACTGAAGCTTTCTTT. The encoded protein is CASRPGQGTEAFF. This chain links TRBV28 with TRBJ1-1; 9 bases fit TRBD1. The CDR3 has 13 amino acids. The V and J ends lost 6 bases and 4 bases, in that order; junction bases with no gene match: 3. Germline assignment: CDR1 MDHEN and CDR2 SYDVKM.

V and J are TRBV9 and TRBJ2-1, with 8 bases that match TRBD1. Germline loops: CDR1 SGDLS, CDR2 YYNGEE. There are 18 residues in the CDR3. Trimming took 0 bases from V and 8 from J; bases not matched to a gene: 16. In DNA form, the CDR3 reads TGTGCCAGCAGCGTAGAATTAAGGATTTGGGACAGGCTAGATGAGCAGTTCTTC. This translates into CASSVELRIWDRLDEQFF.

This sequence joins TRBV28 and TRBJ1-2, with unresolved D. The length of the CDR3 is 13 residues. Trimming stripped 6 bases from V and 4 bases from J, with 12 bases between. Germline V lookup: CDR1 MDHEN, CDR2 SYDVKM. The DNA of the CDR3 is TGTGCCAGCAGCCAGTCCACGTCCTATGGCTACACCTTC. This gives the protein CASSQSTSYGYTF.

This clone was seen once. V usage is TRBV27 and J usage is TRBJ2-1; D uncertain. Trimming left V 7 bases short and J 4 bases short, with 17 bases between. The germline V gene encodes CDR1 MNHEY and CDR2 SMNVEV (reference sequence). The CDR3 has 15 residues. As DNA, the CDR3 is TGTGCCAGCAAAGGTGGTCCCTTCACTTACAATGAGCAGTTCTTC. Encoded protein: CASKGGPFTYNEQFF.

The chain carries TRBV18 and TRBJ1-5, with 9 bases identical to TRBD1. V was clipped by 1 base and J by 6 bases; unmatched bases: 1. In germline, CDR1 is KGHSH, CDR2 LQKENI. The CDR3 loop spans 14 amino acids. The CDR3 sequence: CASSPQTGGQPQHF. In DNA, the CDR3 is TGTGCCAGCTCACCACAGACAGGGGGTCAGCCCCAGCATTTT.

On this clone: The sample carries other DNA sequences with the same CDR3. V usage is TRBV18 and J usage is TRBJ2-5; D is unclear. The V and J ends lost 0 bases and 2 bases respectively, with 7 bases between them. This CDR3 region has 14 residues. Germline CDR1 reads KGHSH; CDR2 reads LQKENI. In DNA, the CDR3 is TGTGCCAGCTCACCACCGGGGTTACAAGAGACCCAGTACTTC. Its protein product is CASSPPGLQETQYF.

The chain couples TRBV2 to TRBJ2-1; D might be TRBD2 (6 bases). With 4 bases removed from V and 4 bases from J, the gap between germline ends came to 14 bases. Germline lookup yields CDR1 SNHLY and CDR2 FYNNEI. There are 15 residues in the CDR3. The CDR3: CASSGGVAHYNEQFF. The DNA for the CDR3 is TGTGCCAGCAGTGGGGGGGTAGCGCATTACAATGAGCAGTTCTTC.

The V call is TRBV9, the J call TRBJ2-4; no firm D call. The CDR3 sequence is 13 residues long. Germline CDR1 reads SGDLS; CDR2 reads YYNGEE. V was trimmed by 4 bases and J by 6 bases, leaving 11 bases between them. The CDR3 bases are TGTGCCAGCAGCCATACGGCATCAAACATTCAGTACTTC. It codes for CASSHTASNIQYF.

This clone was seen just once. The chain has TRBV2 and TRBJ2-7; TRBD1 matches 9 bases. The CDR3 covers 14 residues. V was pared by 1 base and J by 6 bases, with 4 bases of the junction left unmatched. From germline, CDR1 is SNHLY and CDR2 FYNNEI. CDR3 residues: CASSEDRGPVEQYF. CDR3 coding DNA: TGTGCCAGCAGTGAAGACAGGGGGCCAGTCGAGCAGTACTTC.

The chain recombines TRBV9 with TRBJ1-3, with D possibly being TRBD1 (6 bases). Trimming stripped 2 bases from V and 4 bases from J, with 16 bases between. The CDR3 spans 16 residues. Germline assignment: CDR1 SGDLS and CDR2 YYNGEE. Here the CDR3 reads CASSVSIAGQGNTIYF. The CDR3 nucleotides are TGTGCCAGCAGCGTCTCAATTGCAGGACAGGGAAACACCATATATTTT.

Of note for this clone: The same CDR3 also results from other DNA sequences found in this sample. The chain has TRBV19 and TRBJ1-1; D perhaps matches TRBD1 (5 bases). The CDR3 has 14 amino acids. Germline V gene lookup returns CDR1 LNHDA and CDR2 SQIVND (reference sequence). Between the trimmed V and J ends, which lost 3 bases and 2 bases, there was a span of 10 bases. The CDR3, as DNA: TGTGCCAGTAGTATTCAGGGCCTAAACACTGAAGCTTTCTTT. This translates into CASSIQGLNTEAFF.

This chain connects TRBV6-5 to TRBJ2-1; TRBD1 might be the D (6 bases). Germline CDR1 and CDR2: MNHEY and SVGAGI. This CDR3 has 13 residues. The V gene lost 7 bases and the J gene lost 4 bases, with 11 bases spanning the gap. The CDR3 here is CASTQRGYNEQFF. CDR3 bases: TGTGCCAGCACCCAAAGGGGGTACAATGAGCAGTTCTTC.

This rearrangement joins TRBV7-2 to TRBJ1-3, with TRBD1 matching 9 bases. The junction had 7 bases not matched to a gene; V was cut back by 3 bases and J by 4 bases. CDR3 length: 16 residues. The germline CDR1 and CDR2 sequences are SGHTA and FQGNSA. The CDR3, as DNA: TGTGCCAGCAGCTTTAGTCACAGGGGGCGAGGAAACACCATATATTTT. Amino acid sequence: CASSFSHRGRGNTIYF. The full variable domain, its missing parts supplied by reference TRBV7-2 and TRBJ1-3, is GAGVSQSPSNKVTEKGKDVELRCDPISGHTALYWYRQSLGQGLEFLIYFQGNSAPDKSGLPSDRFSAERTGGSVSTLTIQRTQQEDSAVYLCASSFSHRGRGNTIYFGEGSWLTVV.